This TCR beta chain was recovered during a study of cytotoxic CD8 clonotypes in ibrutinib-treated CLL. Study-level information: After a median of around six years, about 14 patients stayed remitted and approximately twelve progressed; responses had been partial in around 25 and complete in 2.

Notes on the study in general: Public clonotypes, found uncommonly, either contracted or stayed stable on treatment.

This clone was detected only a few times. Its antigen is not known. Cryopreserved PBMCs yielded roughly 2.1 micrograms of genomic DNA for TCR beta libraries. The assay was immunoSEQ multiplex PCR, and TCRdb's table has in-frame clones only and misses some. The sample carries 300,000 to 350,000 clones, more than 65% recorded once. V lost 4 bases to trimming and J lost 0 bases, with 13 bases between them. Germline V CDR1 and CDR2: MDHEN, SYDVKM. The CDR3 runs 16 residues. The rearrangement links TRBV28 to TRBJ1-3; D remains unclear. Sequenced material: PBMCs, taken before ibrutinib treatment. This receptor was taken from a human donor with chronic lymphocytic leukemia. The CDR3 sequence: CASSSTHLNSGNTIYF. As DNA, the CDR3 is TGTGCCAGCAGTTCTACTCACCTAAACTCTGGAAACACCATATATTTT.